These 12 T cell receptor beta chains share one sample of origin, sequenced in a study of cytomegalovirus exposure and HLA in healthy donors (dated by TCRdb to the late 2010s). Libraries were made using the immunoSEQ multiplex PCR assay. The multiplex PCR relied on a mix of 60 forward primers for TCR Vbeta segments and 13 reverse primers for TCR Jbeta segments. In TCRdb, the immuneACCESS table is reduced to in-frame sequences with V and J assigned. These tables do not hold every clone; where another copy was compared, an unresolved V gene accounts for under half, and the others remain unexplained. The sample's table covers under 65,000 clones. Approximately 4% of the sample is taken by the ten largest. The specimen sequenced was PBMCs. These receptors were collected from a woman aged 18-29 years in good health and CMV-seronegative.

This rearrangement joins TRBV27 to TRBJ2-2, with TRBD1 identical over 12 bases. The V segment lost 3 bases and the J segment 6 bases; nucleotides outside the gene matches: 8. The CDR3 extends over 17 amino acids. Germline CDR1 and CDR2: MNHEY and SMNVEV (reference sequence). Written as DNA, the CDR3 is TGTGCCAGCAGTTTTGAACCGGGACAGGGGGCTTCCGGGGAGCTGTTTTTT. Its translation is CASSFEPGQGASGELFF.

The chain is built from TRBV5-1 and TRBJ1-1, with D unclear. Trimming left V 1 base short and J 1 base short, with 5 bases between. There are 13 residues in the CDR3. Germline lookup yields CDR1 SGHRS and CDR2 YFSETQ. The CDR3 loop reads CASSLLSNTEAFF. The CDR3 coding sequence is TGCGCCAGCAGCTTGCTCTCGAACACTGAAGCTTTCTTT.

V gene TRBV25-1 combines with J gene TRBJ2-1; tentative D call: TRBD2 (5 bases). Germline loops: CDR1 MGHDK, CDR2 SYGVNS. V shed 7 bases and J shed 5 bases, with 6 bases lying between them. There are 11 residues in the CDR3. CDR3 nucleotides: TGTGCCAGCACCGGGAACAATGAGCAGTTCTTC. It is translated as CASTGNNEQFF.

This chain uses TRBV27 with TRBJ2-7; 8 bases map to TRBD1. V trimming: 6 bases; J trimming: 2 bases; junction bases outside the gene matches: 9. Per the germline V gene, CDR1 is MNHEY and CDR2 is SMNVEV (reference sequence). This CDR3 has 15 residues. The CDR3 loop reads CASSQNQGAPYEQYF. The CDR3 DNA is TGTGCCAGCAGCCAAAACCAGGGGGCCCCCTACGAGCAGTACTTC.

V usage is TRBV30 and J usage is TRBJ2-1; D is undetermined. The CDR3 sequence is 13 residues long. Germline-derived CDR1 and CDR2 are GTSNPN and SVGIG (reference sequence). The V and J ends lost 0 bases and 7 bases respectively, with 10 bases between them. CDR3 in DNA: TGTGCCTGGAGTGTATCTGCGGTGAATGAGCAGTTCTTC. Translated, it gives CAWSVSAVNEQFF.

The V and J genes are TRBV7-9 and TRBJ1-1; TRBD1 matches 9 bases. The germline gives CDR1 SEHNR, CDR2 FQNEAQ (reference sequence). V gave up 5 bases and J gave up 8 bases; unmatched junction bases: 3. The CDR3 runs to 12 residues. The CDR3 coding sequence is TGTGCCAGCAGCCACGGGACAGGGGAAGCTTTCTTT. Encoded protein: CASSHGTGEAFF.

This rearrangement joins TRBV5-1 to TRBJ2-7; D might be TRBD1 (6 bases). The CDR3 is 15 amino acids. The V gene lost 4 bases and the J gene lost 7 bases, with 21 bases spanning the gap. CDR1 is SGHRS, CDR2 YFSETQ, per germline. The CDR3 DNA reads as TGCGCCAGCAGCCCGCTGGACAGAGAGGGTAAGGAGCAGTACTTC. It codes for CASSPLDREGKEQYF.

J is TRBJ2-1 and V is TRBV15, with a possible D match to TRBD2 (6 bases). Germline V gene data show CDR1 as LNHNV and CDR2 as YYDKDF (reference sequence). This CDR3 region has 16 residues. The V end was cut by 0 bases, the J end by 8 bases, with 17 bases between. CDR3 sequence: CATSRDFRGPGDEQFF. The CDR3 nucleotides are TGTGCCACCAGCAGAGATTTTCGGGGCCCGGGGGATGAGCAGTTCTTC.

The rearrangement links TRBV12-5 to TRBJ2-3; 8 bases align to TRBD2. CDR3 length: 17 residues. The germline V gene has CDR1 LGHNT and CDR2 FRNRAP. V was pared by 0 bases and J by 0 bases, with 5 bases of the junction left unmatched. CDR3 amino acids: CASGLVLLAASTDTQYF. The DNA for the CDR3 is TGTGCTAGTGGTTTGGTACTACTAGCGGCTAGCACAGATACGCAGTATTTT. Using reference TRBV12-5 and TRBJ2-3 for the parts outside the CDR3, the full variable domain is DARVTQTPRHKVTEMGQEVTMRCQPILGHNTVFWYRQTMMQGLELLAYFRNRAPLDDSGMPKDRFSAEMPDATLATLKIQPSEPRDSAVYFCASGLVLLAASTDTQYFGPGTRLTVL.

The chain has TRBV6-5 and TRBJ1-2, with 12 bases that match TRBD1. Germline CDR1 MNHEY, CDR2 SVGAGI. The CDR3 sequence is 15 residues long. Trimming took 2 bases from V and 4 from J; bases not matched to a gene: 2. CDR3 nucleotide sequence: TGTGCCAGCAGTTACGCGGGACAGGGGGCCTATGGCTACACCTTC. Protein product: CASSYAGQGAYGYTF.

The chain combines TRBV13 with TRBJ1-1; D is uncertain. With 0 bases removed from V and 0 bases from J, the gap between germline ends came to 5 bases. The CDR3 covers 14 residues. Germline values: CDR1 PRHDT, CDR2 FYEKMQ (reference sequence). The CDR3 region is CASSLGLMNTEAFF. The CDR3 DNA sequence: TGTGCCAGCAGCTTAGGCCTTATGAACACTGAAGCTTTCTTT. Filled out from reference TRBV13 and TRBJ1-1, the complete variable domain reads AAGVIQSPRHLIKEKRETATLKCYPIPRHDTVYWYQQGPGQDPQFLISFYEKMQSDKGSIPDRFSAQQFSDYHSELNMSSLELGDSALYFCASSLGLMNTEAFFGQGTRLTVV.

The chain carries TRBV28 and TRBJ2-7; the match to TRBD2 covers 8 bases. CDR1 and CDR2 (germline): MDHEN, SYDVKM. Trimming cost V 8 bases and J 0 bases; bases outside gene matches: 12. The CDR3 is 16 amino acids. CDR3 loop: CASQGAGVLLSYEQYF. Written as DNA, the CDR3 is TGTGCCAGCCAGGGAGCGGGAGTGCTCCTCTCCTACGAGCAGTACTTC.